This T cell receptor (beta chain) was sequenced during a study of blood T cell repertoires in COVID-19. Across the study: Sites across the United States, Italy and Spain contributed samples from acute and convalescent COVID-19.

The repertoire was sequenced with immunoSEQ multiplex PCR; TCRdb's copy has only in-frame clones and lacks some. The sample includes more than 25,000 clones, about nine tenths of them seen just once. CDR3 length equals 13 residues. V was trimmed by 2 bases and J by 2 bases, leaving 7 bases between them. The germline gives CDR1 SEHNR, CDR2 FQNEAQ (reference sequence). Source material: peripheral blood. The clonotype was recovered from a man between 65 and 85 years old with active or convalescent COVID-19. This chain connects TRBV7-9 to TRBJ2-7, with unresolved D. The DNA for the CDR3 is TGTGCCAGCAGCTTAACAGAACCCTACGAGCAGTACTTC. Its translation is CASSLTEPYEQYF.